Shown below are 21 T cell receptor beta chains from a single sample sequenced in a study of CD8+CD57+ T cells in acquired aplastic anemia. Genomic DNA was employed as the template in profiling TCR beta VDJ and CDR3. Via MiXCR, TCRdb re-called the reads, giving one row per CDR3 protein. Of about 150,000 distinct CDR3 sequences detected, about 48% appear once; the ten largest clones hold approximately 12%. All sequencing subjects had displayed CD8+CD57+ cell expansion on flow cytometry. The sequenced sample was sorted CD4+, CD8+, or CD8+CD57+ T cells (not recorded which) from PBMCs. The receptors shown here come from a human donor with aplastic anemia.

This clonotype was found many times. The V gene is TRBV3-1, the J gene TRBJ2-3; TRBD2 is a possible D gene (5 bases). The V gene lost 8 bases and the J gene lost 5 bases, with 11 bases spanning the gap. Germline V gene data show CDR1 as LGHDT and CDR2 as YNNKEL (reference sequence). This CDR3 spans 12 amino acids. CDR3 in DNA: TGTGCCAGCGGCGGACTTTTAGATACGCAGTATTTT. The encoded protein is CASGGLLDTQYF.

CDR3 residues: CASSGRDRDRRTNEKLFF. The CDR3 DNA is TGTGCCAGCAGCGGCCGGGACAGGGACCGCAGAACTAATGAAAAACTGTTTTTT. The chain is built from TRBV4-2 and TRBJ1-4; 9 positions agree with TRBD1. Germline values: CDR1 LGHNA, CDR2 YNFKEQ. The V and J ends lost 5 bases and 1 base, in that order; junction bases with no gene match: 11. The CDR3 has 18 amino acids.

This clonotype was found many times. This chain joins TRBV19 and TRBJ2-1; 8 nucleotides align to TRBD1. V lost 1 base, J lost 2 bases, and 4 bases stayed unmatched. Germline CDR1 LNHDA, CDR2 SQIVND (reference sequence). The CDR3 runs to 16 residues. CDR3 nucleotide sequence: TGTGCCAGTAGTATAGGAACAGGGGGAGCCTACAATGAGCAGTTCTTC. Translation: CASSIGTGGAYNEQFF.

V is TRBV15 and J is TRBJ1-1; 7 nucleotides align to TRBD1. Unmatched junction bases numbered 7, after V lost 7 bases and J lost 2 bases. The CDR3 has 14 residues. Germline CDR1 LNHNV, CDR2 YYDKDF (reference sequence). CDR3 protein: CATNPGQRNTEAFF. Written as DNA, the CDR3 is TGTGCCACCAACCCGGGACAGCGAAACACTGAAGCTTTCTTT.

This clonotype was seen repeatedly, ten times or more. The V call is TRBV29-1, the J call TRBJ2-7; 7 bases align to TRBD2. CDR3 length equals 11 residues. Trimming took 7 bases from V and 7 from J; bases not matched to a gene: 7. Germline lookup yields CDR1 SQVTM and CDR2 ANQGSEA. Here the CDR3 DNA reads TGCAGCGGTTGGACTAGAGGGGAGCAGTACTTC. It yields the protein CSGWTRGEQYF.

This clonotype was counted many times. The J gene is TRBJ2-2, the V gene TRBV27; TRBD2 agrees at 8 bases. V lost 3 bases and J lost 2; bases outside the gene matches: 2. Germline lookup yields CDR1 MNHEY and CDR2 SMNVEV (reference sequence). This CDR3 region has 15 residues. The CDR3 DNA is TGTGCCAGCAGTTTCACTAGCGGTAACACCGGGGAGCTGTTTTTT. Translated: CASSFTSGNTGELFF.

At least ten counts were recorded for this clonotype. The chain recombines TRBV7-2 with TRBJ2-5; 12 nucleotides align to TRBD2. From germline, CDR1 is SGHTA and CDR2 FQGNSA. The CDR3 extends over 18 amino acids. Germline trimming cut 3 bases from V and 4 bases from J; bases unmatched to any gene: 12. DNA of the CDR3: TGTGCCAGCAGCTTGGGGGGGAGACTAGCGGGGGCGGGAGAGACCCAGTACTTC. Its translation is CASSLGGRLAGAGETQYF.

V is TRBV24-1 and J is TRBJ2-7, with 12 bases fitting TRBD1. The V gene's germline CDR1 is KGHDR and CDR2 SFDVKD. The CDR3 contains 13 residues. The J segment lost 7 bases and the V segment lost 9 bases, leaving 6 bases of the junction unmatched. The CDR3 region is CATQGQGALEQYF. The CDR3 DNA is TGTGCCACCCAGGGACAGGGGGCGTTGGAGCAGTACTTC.

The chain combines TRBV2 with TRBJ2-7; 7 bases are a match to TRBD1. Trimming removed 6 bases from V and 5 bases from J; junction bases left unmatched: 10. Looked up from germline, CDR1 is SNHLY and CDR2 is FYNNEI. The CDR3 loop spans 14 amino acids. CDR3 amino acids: CASSTNRGWDEQYF. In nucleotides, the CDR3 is TGTGCCAGCAGCACAAACAGGGGTTGGGACGAGCAGTACTTC.

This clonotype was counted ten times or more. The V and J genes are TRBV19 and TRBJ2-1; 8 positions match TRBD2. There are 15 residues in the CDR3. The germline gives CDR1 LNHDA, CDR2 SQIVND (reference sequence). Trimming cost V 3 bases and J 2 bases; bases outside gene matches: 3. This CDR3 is CASSIGGGPYNEQFF. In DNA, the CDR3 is TGTGCCAGTAGTATCGGCGGGGGGCCCTACAATGAGCAGTTCTTC.

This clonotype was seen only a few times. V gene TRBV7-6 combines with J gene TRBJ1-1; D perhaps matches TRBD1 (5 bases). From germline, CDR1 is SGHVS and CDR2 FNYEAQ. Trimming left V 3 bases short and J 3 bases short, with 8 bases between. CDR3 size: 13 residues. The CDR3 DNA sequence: TGTGCCAGCAGCTTGGGACTATACACTGAAGCTTTCTTT. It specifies CASSLGLYTEAFF. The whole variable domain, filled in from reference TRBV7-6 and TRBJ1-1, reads GAGVSQSPRYKVTKRGQDVALRCDPISGHVSLYWYRQALGQGPEFLTYFNYEAQQDKSGLPNDRFSAERPEGSISTLTIQRTEQRDSAMYRCASSLGLYTEAFFGQGTRLTVV.

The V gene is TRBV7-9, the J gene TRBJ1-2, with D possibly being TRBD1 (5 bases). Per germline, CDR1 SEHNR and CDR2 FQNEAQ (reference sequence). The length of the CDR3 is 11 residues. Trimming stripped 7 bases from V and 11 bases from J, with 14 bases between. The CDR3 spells CASTVRDYYTF. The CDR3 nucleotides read TGTGCCAGCACCGTCCGGGACTATTACACCTTC.

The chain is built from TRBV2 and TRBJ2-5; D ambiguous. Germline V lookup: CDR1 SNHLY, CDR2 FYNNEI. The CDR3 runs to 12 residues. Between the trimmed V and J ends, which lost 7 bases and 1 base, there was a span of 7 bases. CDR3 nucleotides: TGTGCCAGCAATGGGATCCAAGAGACCCAGTACTTC. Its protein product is CASNGIQETQYF. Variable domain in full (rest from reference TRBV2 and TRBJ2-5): EPEVTQTPSHQVTQMGQEVILRCVPISNHLYFYWYRQILGQKVEFLVSFYNNEISEKSEIFDDQFSVERPDGSNFTLKIRSTKLEDSAMYFCASNGIQETQYFGPGTRLLVL.

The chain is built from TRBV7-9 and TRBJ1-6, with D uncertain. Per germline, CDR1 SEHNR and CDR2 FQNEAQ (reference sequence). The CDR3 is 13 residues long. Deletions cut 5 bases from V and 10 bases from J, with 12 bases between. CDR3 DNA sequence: TGTGCCAGCAGCCCGGACTTATCCTCACCCCTCCACTTT. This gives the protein CASSPDLSSPLHF.

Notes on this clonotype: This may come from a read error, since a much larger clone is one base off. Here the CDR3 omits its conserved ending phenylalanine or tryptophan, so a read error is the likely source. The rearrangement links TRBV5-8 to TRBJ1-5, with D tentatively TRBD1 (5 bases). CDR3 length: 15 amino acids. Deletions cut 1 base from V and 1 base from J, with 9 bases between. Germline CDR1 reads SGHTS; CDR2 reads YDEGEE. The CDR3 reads CASSLFGTSNQPQHS. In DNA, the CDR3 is TGTGCCAGCAGCTTGTTTGGGACCAGCAATCAGCCCCAGCATTCT.

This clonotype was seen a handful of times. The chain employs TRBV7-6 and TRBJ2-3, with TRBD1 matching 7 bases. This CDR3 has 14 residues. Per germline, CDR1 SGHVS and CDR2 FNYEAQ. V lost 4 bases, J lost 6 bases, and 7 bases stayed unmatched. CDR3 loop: CASSSDRASDTQYF. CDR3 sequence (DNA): TGTGCCAGCAGCTCCGACAGGGCAAGCGATACGCAGTATTTT.

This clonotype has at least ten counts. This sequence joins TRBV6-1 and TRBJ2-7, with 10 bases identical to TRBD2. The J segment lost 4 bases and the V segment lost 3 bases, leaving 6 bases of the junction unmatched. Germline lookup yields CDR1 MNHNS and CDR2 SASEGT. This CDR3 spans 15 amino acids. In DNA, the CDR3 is TGTGCCAGCAGTGAGGGCAGCGGGGGGGGTTACGAGCAGTACTTC. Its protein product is CASSEGSGGGYEQYF.

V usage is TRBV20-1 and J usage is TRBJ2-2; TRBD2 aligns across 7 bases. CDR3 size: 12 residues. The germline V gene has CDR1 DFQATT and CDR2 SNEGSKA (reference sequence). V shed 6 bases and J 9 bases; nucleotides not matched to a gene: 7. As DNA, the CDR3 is TGCAGTGCCCCGGGAGGTGGGCGGGAGCTGTTTTTT. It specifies CSAPGGGRELFF.

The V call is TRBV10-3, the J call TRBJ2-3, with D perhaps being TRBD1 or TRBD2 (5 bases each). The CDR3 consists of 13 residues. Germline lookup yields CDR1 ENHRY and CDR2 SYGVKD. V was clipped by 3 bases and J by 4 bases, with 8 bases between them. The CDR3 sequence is CAISDSGPDTQYF. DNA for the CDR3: TGTGCCATCAGTGATTCGGGACCAGATACGCAGTATTTT.

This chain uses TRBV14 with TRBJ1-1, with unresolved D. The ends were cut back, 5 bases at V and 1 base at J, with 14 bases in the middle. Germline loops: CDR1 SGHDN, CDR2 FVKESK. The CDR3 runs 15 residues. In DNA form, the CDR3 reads TGTGCCAGCAGCGATCCTGGACGGTCGAACACTGAAGCTTTCTTT. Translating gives CASSDPGRSNTEAFF.

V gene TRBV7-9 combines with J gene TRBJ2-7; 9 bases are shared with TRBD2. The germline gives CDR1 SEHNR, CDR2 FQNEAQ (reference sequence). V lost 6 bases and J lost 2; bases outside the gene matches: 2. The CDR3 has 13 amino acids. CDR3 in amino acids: CASRSGRTYEQYF. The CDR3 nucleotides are TGTGCCAGCAGAAGCGGGAGGACCTACGAGCAGTACTTC.